Below, 32 T cell receptor beta chains from the same sample are listed, as sequenced in a study of shared T cell receptors in the human thymus. Data came from immunoSEQ multiplex PCR; TCRdb stores just in-frame clones and leaves some out. This sample has approximately 760,000 clones, with approximately 85% found just once. The same specimen was also included in a second study, on human thymus T cells.

The sample comprised thymocytes. The source is a girl under three years old with a congenital heart defect.

This clone was counted a single time. V usage is TRBV6-6 and J usage is TRBJ2-7; D is undetermined. Trimming removed 3 bases at V and 0 bases at J, with 9 bases between. Germline V gives CDR1 MNHNY, CDR2 SVGAGI (reference sequence). This CDR3 has 14 amino acids. The CDR3 loop reads CASSYTSLSYEQYF. In DNA, the CDR3 is TGTGCCAGCAGTTATACCAGTCTCTCCTACGAGCAGTACTTC.

This chain links TRBV11-2 with TRBJ1-2; TRBD1 aligns across 9 bases. The V segment lost 4 bases and the J segment 3 bases; nucleotides outside the gene matches: 3. In germline, CDR1 is SGHAT, CDR2 FQNNGV. This CDR3 region has 14 residues. The CDR3 loop is CASSSRDRDYGYTF. The CDR3 bases are TGTGCCAGCAGCTCCCGGGACAGGGACTATGGCTACACCTTC.

The chain links TRBV15 to TRBJ1-1, with D unresolved. The CDR3 is 14 amino acids. With 1 base removed from V and 1 base from J, the gap between germline ends came to 7 bases. Per germline, CDR1 LNHNV and CDR2 YYDKDF (reference sequence). CDR3 sequence reads: CATSRGERNTEAFF. CDR3 in DNA: TGTGCCACCAGCAGAGGGGAGAGGAACACTGAAGCTTTCTTT.

This chain links TRBV6-5 with TRBJ2-7, with 9 bases that match TRBD1. This CDR3 region has 16 residues. Per the germline V gene, CDR1 is MNHEY and CDR2 is SVGAGI. Losses at the gene ends were 0 bases for V and 2 bases for J; bases not matched to a gene: 5. Written as DNA, the CDR3 is TGTGCCAGCAGTTACTCGAGGGACAGGGATACCTACGAGCAGTACTTC. Encoded protein: CASSYSRDRDTYEQYF.

The chain employs TRBV5-6 and TRBJ1-6; D is undetermined. CDR1 is SGHDT and CDR2 is YYEEEE in the germline V gene. Trimming stripped 5 bases from V and 8 bases from J, with 5 bases between. The CDR3 spans 11 residues. The CDR3 DNA reads as TGTGCCAGCAGTCACTATTCACCCCTCCACTTT. The encoded protein is CASSHYSPLHF.

As for this clone: One end of the junction fails to match germline, which may point to a read error. The chain carries TRBV19 and TRBJ2-2; D remains ambiguous. This CDR3 has 12 residues. Germline lookup yields CDR1 LNHDA and CDR2 SQIVND (reference sequence). The CDR3 region has the DNA TGTGCAAGTAAGCCCTTCACCGGGGAGCTGTTTTTT. It is translated as CASKPFTGELFF. Complete variable domain (other parts from reference TRBV19 and TRBJ2-2): DGGITQSPKYLFRKEGQNVTLSCEQNLNHDAMYWYRQDPGQGLRLIYYSQIVNDFQKGDIAEGYSVSREKKESFPLTVTSAQKNPTAFYLCASKPFTGELFFGEGSRLTVL.

In its sample, this clone was seen a few times. The CDR3 sequence: CASSCTGGTEAFF. The CDR3 bases are TGTGCCAGCAGTTGCACAGGGGGCACTGAAGCTTTCTTT. The J gene is TRBJ1-1, the V gene TRBV6-5, with 8 positions matching TRBD1. V shed 4 bases and J 4 bases; nucleotides not matched to a gene: 2. Looked up from germline, CDR1 is MNHEY and CDR2 is SVGAGI. The CDR3 length is 13 residues.

This clone was seen only a few times. The chain combines TRBV6-1 with TRBJ1-2; tentatively, D is TRBD1 (6 bases). The CDR3 loop spans 14 amino acids. Trimming took 6 bases from V and 3 from J, leaving 14 bases between them. Germline V gene sequence: CDR1 MNHNS, CDR2 SASEGT. CDR3 DNA sequence: TGTGCCAGCAGGAAACAGGGTTTTTACTATGGCTACACCTTC. Translating it yields CASRKQGFYYGYTF.

The chain combines TRBV30 with TRBJ2-2; no firm D call. Deletions cut 2 bases from V and 8 bases from J, with 21 bases between. This CDR3 has 16 residues. Germline V gene sequence: CDR1 GTSNPN, CDR2 SVGIG (reference sequence). The CDR3 here is CAWSIYSPNLTGELFF. CDR3 bases: TGTGCCTGGAGTATCTATTCTCCCAATCTCACTGGGGAGCTGTTTTTT.

The chain carries TRBV2 and TRBJ2-3; perhaps TRBD2 as D (6 bases). The CDR3 extends over 18 amino acids. The V and J ends lost 0 bases and 2 bases respectively, with 18 bases between them. Looked up from germline, CDR1 is SNHLY and CDR2 is FYNNEI. The CDR3 DNA follows: TGTGCCAGCAGTGAAGCGCGAGGGACTCCAAGGACCACAGATACGCAGTATTTT. Protein: CASSEARGTPRTTDTQYF.

The V and J genes are TRBV6-1 and TRBJ2-3; a possible D gene is TRBD1 (6 bases). V lost 7 bases, J lost 0 bases, and 14 bases lay in between. Germline CDR1 is MNHNS and CDR2 is SASEGT. This CDR3 is 15 amino acids long. CDR3 loop: CASNQDRFSTDTQYF. The CDR3, as DNA: TGTGCCAGCAACCAGGACAGATTTAGCACAGATACGCAGTATTTT.

V and J are TRBV28 and TRBJ1-6, with a weak D call TRBD1 (6 bases). Germline V gene data show CDR1 as MDHEN and CDR2 as SYDVKM. V lost 6 bases and J 7 bases, leaving 22 bases between the germline ends. The CDR3 is made up of 17 amino acids. CDR3 nucleotides: TGTGCCAGCAGCCACTACAGGGCCGAGTCAGTGAATTCACCCCTCCACTTT. The encoded protein is CASSHYRAESVNSPLHF.

This chain joins TRBV14 and TRBJ2-5, with 10 bases matching TRBD1. CDR3 length: 19 residues. The J segment lost 4 bases and the V segment lost 5 bases, leaving 19 bases of the junction unmatched. In germline, CDR1 is SGHDN, CDR2 FVKESK. CDR3 in DNA: TGTGCCAGCAGCTTGCGTCGGCCCGTTGGGGACAGGGGAGCAGAGACCCAGTACTTC. Translation gives CASSLRRPVGDRGAETQYF.

The sample holds a few counts of this clone. The chain has TRBV5-1 and TRBJ2-7, with TRBD2 identical over 14 bases. The CDR3 is 16 residues long. Germline trimming cut 3 bases from V and 5 bases from J; bases unmatched to any gene: 7. The germline V gene encodes CDR1 SGHRS and CDR2 YFSETQ. CDR3 coding DNA: TGCGCCAGCAGCTCGGCTAGACTAGCGGGGGGGAACGAGCAGTACTTC. It encodes CASSSARLAGGNEQYF.

This rearrangement joins TRBV27 to TRBJ1-1; 7 bases line up with TRBD1. The CDR3 consists of 20 residues. Germline-derived CDR1 and CDR2 are MNHEY and SMNVEV (reference sequence). With V trimmed by 4 bases and J by 0 bases, 20 bases remained unmatched. The CDR3 DNA reads TGTGCCAGCAGTTCAGCATCCGGGACAGCCAGACTTCTTATGAACACTGAAGCTTTCTTT. This codes for CASSSASGTARLLMNTEAFF.

CDR3 coding DNA: TGTGCCAGCAGTTCACAGGGGGGGGCAACTAATGAAAAACTGTTTTTT. It yields the protein CASSSQGGATNEKLFF. The gene calls are TRBV28 and TRBJ1-4; TRBD1 agrees at 8 bases. The V and J ends lost 4 bases and 0 bases, in that order; junction bases with no gene match: 4. CDR3 length: 16 residues. Germline V gene lookup returns CDR1 MDHEN and CDR2 SYDVKM.

The V call is TRBV12-5, the J call TRBJ1-5; 9 nucleotides agree with TRBD1. Germline V gene data show CDR1 as LGHNT and CDR2 as FRNRAP. The CDR3 has 20 residues. The V gene end was trimmed by 4 bases and the J gene end by 4 bases; junction bases not matched to a gene: 20. CDR3 loop: CASGWDRDPYLHPINQPQHF. As DNA, the CDR3 is TGTGCTAGTGGTTGGGACAGGGATCCCTACCTTCACCCAATAAATCAGCCCCAGCATTTT.

The rearrangement links TRBV5-1 to TRBJ2-7; tentatively, D is TRBD1 (5 bases). V lost 0 bases and J 2 bases, leaving 12 bases between the germline ends. The CDR3 runs 15 residues. Germline CDR1 reads SGHRS; CDR2 reads YFSETQ. The CDR3 DNA sequence: TGCGCCAGCAGCTTGGCCGGGTCAGGGACCTACGAGCAGTACTTC. Its protein product is CASSLAGSGTYEQYF.

This clone was seen once. CDR3 bases: TGTGCCAGCAGCGTAGCAGGGCCTCATGAAGCTTTCTTT. Amino acid sequence: CASSVAGPHEAFF. The V and J genes are TRBV9 and TRBJ1-1, with D perhaps matching TRBD1 (5 bases). Germline V gene lookup returns CDR1 SGDLS and CDR2 YYNGEE. This CDR3 contains 13 residues. The V gene lost 0 bases and the J gene lost 7 bases, with 10 bases spanning the gap.

In the case of this clone: Other DNA sequences within the sample encode an identical CDR3. This chain uses TRBV4-3 with TRBJ1-6, with 7 positions matching TRBD1. Per the germline V gene, CDR1 is LGHNA and CDR2 is YSLEER. Trimming at V came to 3 bases and at J to 13 bases, leaving 12 bases not matched to a gene. The CDR3 has 15 amino acids. CDR3 amino acids: CASSQEDRMVAPLHF. The CDR3 nucleotides are TGCGCCAGCAGCCAGGAGGACAGGATGGTAGCTCCCCTCCACTTT.

This clone was counted a few times. This sequence joins TRBV13 and TRBJ1-2; TRBD1 agrees at 7 bases. In germline, CDR1 is PRHDT, CDR2 FYEKMQ (reference sequence). The CDR3 runs to 17 residues. V trimming: 4 bases; J trimming: 8 bases; junction bases outside the gene matches: 19. This CDR3 reads CASSSHIHSTGWGGYTF. The CDR3 region has the DNA TGTGCCAGCAGCTCCCACATCCATTCGACAGGGTGGGGCGGCTACACCTTC.

The chain recombines TRBV10-3 with TRBJ1-6, with D possibly being TRBD1 (6 bases). V dropped 6 bases and J dropped 13 bases, with 19 bases sitting between them. From germline, CDR1 is ENHRY and CDR2 SYGVKD. This CDR3 spans 14 amino acids. For the CDR3, the DNA is TGTGCCATCAGCCGACAGGCTCCTTTGGGTCCCCTCCACTTT. It specifies CAISRQAPLGPLHF.

This chain links TRBV28 with TRBJ2-7, with D perhaps matching TRBD1 (6 bases). Germline V gene data show CDR1 as MDHEN and CDR2 as SYDVKM. The CDR3 extends over 14 amino acids. V gave up 2 bases and J gave up 3 bases, with 11 bases separating them. This CDR3 is CASSLQGSVYEQYF. CDR3 nucleotides: TGTGCCAGCAGTTTACAGGGGTCTGTCTACGAGCAGTACTTC.

The rearrangement joins TRBV27 to TRBJ1-2; D is unresolved. The CDR3 contains 13 residues. CDR1 and CDR2 from the germline V gene are MNHEY and SMNVEV (reference sequence). V was clipped by 10 bases and J by 8 bases, with 20 bases between them. The CDR3 reads CATFGRESRGYTF. The CDR3, as DNA: TGTGCCACATTTGGGCGTGAGTCCCGGGGCTACACCTTC.

Turning to this clone: The junction differs from germline at one of its ends, possibly a read error. The chain has TRBV28 and TRBJ2-7; 7 nucleotides agree with TRBD1. This CDR3 contains 12 residues. From germline, CDR1 is MDHEN and CDR2 SYDVKM. CDR3 region: CASIRGLSGWNF. The CDR3 bases are TGTGCCAGCATTAGGGGGCTCTCAGGGTGGAACTTC.

V gene TRBV9 combines with J gene TRBJ1-1; no reliable D call. V was shortened by 4 bases and J by 1 base, with 14 bases between the two germline ends. The CDR3 is 15 residues long. Germline-derived CDR1 and CDR2 are SGDLS and YYNGEE. The CDR3 loop is CASSLTGIPNTEAFF. In DNA form, the CDR3 reads TGTGCCAGCAGCTTAACGGGGATCCCGAACACTGAAGCTTTCTTT.

The rearrangement links TRBV7-6 to TRBJ1-6; the match to TRBD1 covers 7 bases. This CDR3 region has 22 residues. Germline CDR1 reads SGHVS; CDR2 reads FNYEAQ. The V and J ends lost 5 bases and 7 bases, in that order; junction bases with no gene match: 29. CDR3 sequence: CASSQRDGRGKSGGIQNSPLHF. The CDR3 nucleotides are TGTGCCAGCAGCCAACGCGACGGCCGGGGCAAATCAGGGGGAATCCAAAATTCACCCCTCCACTTT.

The gene calls are TRBV14 and TRBJ2-7; 9 bases map to TRBD1. This CDR3 is 19 amino acids long. V was pared by 1 base and J by 1 base, with 14 bases of the junction left unmatched. Germline V gene data show CDR1 as SGHDN and CDR2 as FVKESK. The CDR3 reads CASSQVGGPGTGRSYEQYF. For the CDR3, the DNA is TGTGCCAGCAGCCAAGTGGGGGGCCCTGGGACAGGGAGGTCCTACGAGCAGTACTTC.

This chain joins TRBV5-4 and TRBJ1-4; 10 bases agree with TRBD1. The CDR3 is made up of 17 amino acids. The trim removed 4 bases at V and 8 bases at J, leaving 14 bases unmatched. Germline V gene data show CDR1 as SGHNT and CDR2 as YYREEE (reference sequence). This CDR3 reads CASSRQGAGAVVEKLFF. The CDR3 nucleotides read TGTGCCAGCAGCCGACAGGGGGCTGGGGCTGTGGTCGAAAAACTGTTTTTT.

The J gene is TRBJ1-1, the V gene TRBV14, with a tentative D call TRBD1 (5 bases). Trimming took 5 bases from V and 3 from J, leaving 10 bases between them. The CDR3 has 13 residues. CDR1 SGHDN and CDR2 FVKESK come from the germline V gene. The CDR3 protein is CASSNNRYTEAFF. Here the CDR3 DNA reads TGTGCCAGCAGCAACAACAGGTACACTGAAGCTTTCTTT. The whole variable domain, remainder taken from reference TRBV14 and TRBJ1-1, is EAGVTQFPSHSVIEKGQTVTLRCDPISGHDNLYWYRRVMGKEIKFLLHFVKESKQDESGMPNNRFLAERTGGTYSTLKVQPAELEDSGVYFCASSNNRYTEAFFGQGTRLTVV.

The rearrangement links TRBV5-1 to TRBJ2-1; D possibly corresponds to TRBD2 (6 bases). The germline V and J ends were trimmed by 0 bases and 5 bases, with 12 bases remaining between them. Germline lookup yields CDR1 SGHRS and CDR2 YFSETQ. The CDR3 is 15 amino acids. This CDR3 reads CASSLVVAVHNEQFF. The CDR3 DNA reads as TGCGCCAGCAGCTTGGTGGTAGCGGTTCACAATGAGCAGTTCTTC.

This chain joins TRBV28 and TRBJ2-7, with D unclear. The CDR3 is made up of 11 amino acids. V gave up 8 bases and J gave up 3 bases, with 8 bases separating them. Germline V CDR1 and CDR2: MDHEN, SYDVKM. The CDR3 protein is CASRHHYEQYF. CDR3 bases: TGTGCCAGCCGACACCACTACGAGCAGTACTTC.